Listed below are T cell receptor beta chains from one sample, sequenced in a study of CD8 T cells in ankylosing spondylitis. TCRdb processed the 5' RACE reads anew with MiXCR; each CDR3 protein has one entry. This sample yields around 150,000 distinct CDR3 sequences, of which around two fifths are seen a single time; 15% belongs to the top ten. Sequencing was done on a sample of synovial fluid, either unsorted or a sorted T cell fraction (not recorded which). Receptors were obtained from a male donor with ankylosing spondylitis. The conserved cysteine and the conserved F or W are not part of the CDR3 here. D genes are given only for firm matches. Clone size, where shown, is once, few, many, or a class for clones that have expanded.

CDR3aa: ASSQQGTGNYEQY
abundance: -
v_gene: TRBV4-1
d_gene: TRBD1

CDR3aa: ASSIKGGPYNEQF
abundance: -
v_gene: TRBV19
d_gene: -

CDR3aa: SARGGRGSQNYGYT
abundance: -
v_gene: TRBV20-1
d_gene: -

CDR3aa: ASSYQPFGTTEAF
abundance: -
v_gene: TRBV6-5
d_gene: -

CDR3aa: ASSTRQGRTDTQY
abundance: -
v_gene: TRBV6-5
d_gene: TRBD1

CDR3aa: ASSFGGMNTEAF
abundance: -
v_gene: TRBV7-8
d_gene: -

CDR3aa: ATSESGGREQY
abundance: -
v_gene: TRBV24-1
d_gene: TRBD1

CDR3aa: ASSQDGGPDRSNQPQH
abundance: once
v_gene: TRBV4-1
d_gene: TRBD1

CDR3aa: ASSPPGGFSDTQY
abundance: few
v_gene: TRBV5-6
d_gene: -

CDR3aa: ASGTGGSGYEQF
abundance: few
v_gene: TRBV9
d_gene: TRBD1

CDR3aa: ASSPAGGRNNEQF
abundance: -
v_gene: TRBV28
d_gene: TRBD2

CDR3aa: ASNLGTVTGELF
abundance: -
v_gene: TRBV5-1
d_gene: -

CDR3aa: ASSFRAGGAYEQY
abundance: -
v_gene: TRBV4-1
d_gene: TRBD2

CDR3aa: ASSGDRAFSYEQY
abundance: few
v_gene: TRBV5-1
d_gene: TRBD1

CDR3aa: ASSIQDSLGYT
abundance: -
v_gene: TRBV6-5
d_gene: -

CDR3aa: ASSLVSRGNPDTQY
abundance: -
v_gene: TRBV7-9
d_gene: -

CDR3aa: GGLALGEQF
abundance: few
v_gene: TRBV29-1
d_gene: -

CDR3aa: ASSLWGVQGFYPFEQY
abundance: few
v_gene: TRBV28
d_gene: -

CDR3aa: ASSEAGWTGEGEQF
abundance: few
v_gene: TRBV6-1
d_gene: TRBD1

CDR3aa: ASRQDRKKELAQY
abundance: -
v_gene: TRBV2
d_gene: -

CDR3aa: ASSSGTSGIADTQY
abundance: -
v_gene: TRBV5-6
d_gene: TRBD2

CDR3aa: ASSKAWEGTSYEQY
abundance: -
v_gene: TRBV21-1
d_gene: -

CDR3aa: ASSPGQGTNEQY
abundance: -
v_gene: TRBV5-1
d_gene: TRBD1

CDR3aa: ASSGYTGLRSYEQY
abundance: -
v_gene: TRBV12-3/TRBV12-4
d_gene: TRBD2

CDR3aa: ASSETRY
abundance: -
v_gene: TRBV2
d_gene: -

CDR3aa: AISEISRGGRPPLH
abundance: -
v_gene: TRBV10-3
d_gene: -

CDR3aa: ASSYNPTSYEQF
abundance: -
v_gene: TRBV6-5
d_gene: -

CDR3aa: ASSLKGDGGPTYEQY
abundance: -
v_gene: TRBV28
d_gene: -

CDR3aa: ASSDSDLAYGYT
abundance: many
v_gene: TRBV25-1
d_gene: -

CDR3aa: ASSFGKFGSNAEAF
abundance: many
v_gene: TRBV28
d_gene: -

CDR3aa: SARSPGVGTGELF
abundance: -
v_gene: TRBV20-1
d_gene: -

CDR3aa: SARRQGNSYEQY
abundance: -
v_gene: TRBV20-1
d_gene: -

CDR3aa: ASSNTLTGKRTSTDTQY
abundance: -
v_gene: TRBV21-1
d_gene: -

CDR3aa: AISESDSTNTGELF
abundance: few
v_gene: TRBV10-3
d_gene: -

CDR3aa: ASSSDTGFRTDTQY
abundance: few
v_gene: TRBV7-9
d_gene: -

CDR3aa: ASSIFGVSGYT
abundance: -
v_gene: TRBV12-3/TRBV12-4
d_gene: -

CDR3aa: ASSQVGLAPASNEQF
abundance: few
v_gene: TRBV4-2
d_gene: TRBD2

CDR3aa: ASSLARGPGELF
abundance: -
v_gene: TRBV5-1
d_gene: TRBD1

CDR3aa: ASSPPGTGRNTIY
abundance: few
v_gene: TRBV7-9
d_gene: -

CDR3aa: ASRPLAGGAYSYNEQF
abundance: -
v_gene: TRBV12-3/TRBV12-4
d_gene: TRBD2

CDR3aa: ASSYPEGTGANVLT
abundance: -
v_gene: TRBV6-2/TRBV6-3
d_gene: -

CDR3aa: ASSQDRGMDEQY
abundance: -
v_gene: TRBV4-1
d_gene: TRBD1

CDR3aa: ATSRTRGSYNEQF
abundance: -
v_gene: TRBV15
d_gene: TRBD1

CDR3aa: ATQASGYHEQF
abundance: -
v_gene: TRBV19
d_gene: -

CDR3aa: ATSDWWPDNEQF
abundance: -
v_gene: TRBV24-1
d_gene: -

CDR3aa: ASSNTDRGDEKLF
abundance: -
v_gene: TRBV5-1
d_gene: TRBD1

CDR3aa: ASSLSTRQGAGTDTQY
abundance: -
v_gene: TRBV27
d_gene: TRBD1

CDR3aa: ASSLTRAGNEQF
abundance: once
v_gene: TRBV7-9
d_gene: -